These T cell receptor beta chains were read from a single sample in a study of tumor-infiltrating lymphocytes in primary liver carcinoma. TCRdb independently ran MiXCR on the multiplex PCR reads; one entry per CDR3 protein. The sample gives roughly 120,000 distinct CDR3 sequences, less than 75% of which show up once; 7.5% to 10% is in the top ten. Sample: tumor-adjacent normal liver tissue. The receptors come from a woman aged 55-75 years with primary liver carcinoma and hepatitis B virus infection. The CDR3 runs from the conserved cysteine through the conserved F or W. The order of the fields is J gene, D gene, clone size, V gene, CDR3 protein, CDR3 DNA. D genes are given only for firm matches. Size is stated for part of the rows, as once, few or many counts, or as a class when the clone is expanded.

j_call: TRBJ2-1
d_call: NA
clone_size: many
v_call: TRBV30
cdr3_aa: CAWRALGRPNEQFF
cdr3_nt: TGTGCCTGGAGAGCCTTGGGGAGACCCAATGAGCAGTTCTTC

j_call: TRBJ2-1
d_call: NA
clone_size: NA
v_call: TRBV6-5
cdr3_aa: CAISLGGNEQFF
cdr3_nt: TGTGCCATCAGTTTAGGGGGCAATGAGCAGTTCTTC

j_call: TRBJ1-1
d_call: NA
clone_size: NA
v_call: TRBV15
cdr3_aa: CATSRAGRATDEAFF
cdr3_nt: TGTGCCACCAGCAGAGCAGGGCGGGCGACAGATGAAGCTTTCTTT

j_call: TRBJ1-4
d_call: TRBD1
clone_size: many
v_call: TRBV5-1
cdr3_aa: CASSTGTGTGGKLFF
cdr3_nt: TGCGCCAGCAGCACCGGGACAGGAACAGGGGGAAAACTGTTTTTT

j_call: TRBJ1-2
d_call: NA
clone_size: NA
v_call: TRBV11-2
cdr3_aa: CASSFSQANYSYDF
cdr3_nt: TGTGCCAGCAGCTTTTCACAGGCTAACTATAGCTACGACTTC

j_call: TRBJ2-3
d_call: NA
clone_size: NA
v_call: TRBV12-3/TRBV12-4
cdr3_aa: CADSFSGGTDTQYF
cdr3_nt: TGTGCCGACAGTTTCTCCGGAGGCACAGATACGCAGTATTTT

j_call: TRBJ2-5
d_call: NA
clone_size: NA
v_call: TRBV11-2
cdr3_aa: CTSSFENQETQYF
cdr3_nt: TGTACTAGCAGCTTCGAAAACCAAGAGACCCAGTACTTC

j_call: TRBJ2-4
d_call: TRBD2
clone_size: NA
v_call: TRBV11-2
cdr3_aa: CASSPGRLLSGRDVQYF
cdr3_nt: TGTGCCAGCAGCCCGGGCAGGCTGCTAAGCGGGAGGGACGTTCAGTACTTC

j_call: TRBJ2-5
d_call: NA
clone_size: many
v_call: TRBV6-5
cdr3_aa: CASGTAVGETQYF
cdr3_nt: TGTGCCAGCGGCACCGCGGTGGGGGAGACCCAGTACTTC

j_call: TRBJ2-7
d_call: NA
clone_size: NA
v_call: TRBV4-1
cdr3_aa: CASSQTSWGTYEQYF
cdr3_nt: TGCGCCAGCAGCCAAACTAGCTGGGGAACTTACGAGCAGTACTTC

j_call: TRBJ2-5
d_call: TRBD2
clone_size: NA
v_call: TRBV12-3/TRBV12-4
cdr3_aa: CASSPLKAGVGRSETQYF
cdr3_nt: TGTGCCAGCAGTCCCCTTAAAGCGGGGGTCGGGAGATCTGAGACCCAGTACTTC

j_call: TRBJ2-3
d_call: TRBD2
clone_size: NA
v_call: TRBV6-2/TRBV6-3
cdr3_aa: CASSSPRRGRDTDTQYF
cdr3_nt: TGTGCCAGCAGTTCCCCCCGGAGAGGGAGGGACACAGATACGCAGTATTTT

j_call: TRBJ2-3
d_call: TRBD2
clone_size: few
v_call: TRBV5-1
cdr3_aa: CASSRGLTSTDTQYF
cdr3_nt: TGCGCCAGCAGCAGGGGACTAACTAGCACAGATACGCAGTATTTT

j_call: TRBJ2-3
d_call: TRBD2
clone_size: NA
v_call: TRBV14
cdr3_aa: CASSQGTSGIDTQYF
cdr3_nt: TGTGCCAGCAGCCAAGGGACTAGCGGGATAGATACGCAGTATTTT

j_call: TRBJ1-1
d_call: NA
clone_size: NA
v_call: TRBV4-2
cdr3_aa: CANSQFKNTEAFF
cdr3_nt: TGTGCCAACAGCCAATTTAAGAACACTGAAGCTTTCTTT

j_call: TRBJ2-2
d_call: NA
clone_size: NA
v_call: TRBV11-2
cdr3_aa: CASSPNKNSGELLF
cdr3_nt: TGCGCCAGCAGCCCAAACAAGAATTCCGGGGAGCTGCTTTTT

j_call: TRBJ2-2
d_call: NA
clone_size: many
v_call: TRBV12-3/TRBV12-4
cdr3_aa: CASTQKGFEDTGELFF
cdr3_nt: TGTGCCAGCACCCAAAAGGGGTTCGAGGATACCGGGGAGCTGTTTTTT

j_call: TRBJ2-2
d_call: NA
clone_size: many
v_call: TRBV12-3/TRBV12-4
cdr3_aa: CASSLRDYTGELFF
cdr3_nt: TGTGCCAGCAGTCTCCGGGACTACACCGGGGAGCTGTTTTTT

j_call: TRBJ2-2
d_call: TRBD2
clone_size: NA
v_call: TRBV28
cdr3_aa: CTGSGTSGNTGELFF
cdr3_nt: TGTACCGGCAGTGGGACTAGCGGAAACACCGGGGAGCTGTTTTTT

j_call: TRBJ2-5
d_call: TRBD2
clone_size: many
v_call: TRBV12-5
cdr3_aa: CASGSSGGQETQYF
cdr3_nt: TGTGCTAGTGGTTCTAGCGGAGGCCAAGAGACCCAGTACTTC

j_call: TRBJ2-7
d_call: NA
clone_size: NA
v_call: TRBV5-6
cdr3_aa: CASSLEGDTPNHEQYF
cdr3_nt: TGTGCCAGCAGCTTGGAGGGGGACACCCCTAACCACGAGCAGTACTTC

j_call: TRBJ2-7
d_call: NA
clone_size: NA
v_call: TRBV5-1
cdr3_aa: CTSIRQETYEQYF
cdr3_nt: TGCACCAGCATACGACAGGAGACCTACGAGCAGTACTTC

j_call: TRBJ2-2
d_call: NA
clone_size: few
v_call: TRBV12-3/TRBV12-4
cdr3_aa: CTSKGLASNIGELFF
cdr3_nt: TGTACAAGCAAAGGGCTAGCGTCGAACATCGGGGAGCTGTTTTTT

j_call: TRBJ2-2
d_call: NA
clone_size: NA
v_call: TRBV4-1
cdr3_aa: CAGEGDIGELFF
cdr3_nt: TGCGCCGGTGAAGGCGACATCGGGGAGCTGTTTTTT

j_call: TRBJ2-1
d_call: TRBD2
clone_size: NA
v_call: TRBV28
cdr3_aa: CASSRLRTRYNEQFF
cdr3_nt: TGTGCCAGCAGTCGACTCCGGACTAGATACAATGAGCAGTTCTTC

j_call: TRBJ2-7
d_call: TRBD2
clone_size: NA
v_call: TRBV6-1
cdr3_aa: CASRKLPRLADVYEQYF
cdr3_nt: TGTGCCAGCAGGAAATTACCAAGACTAGCCGATGTCTACGAGCAGTACTTC

j_call: TRBJ2-2
d_call: NA
clone_size: many
v_call: TRBV28
cdr3_aa: CASSRGRELFF
cdr3_nt: TGTGCCAGCAGTCGGGGGCGGGAGCTGTTTTTT

j_call: TRBJ2-2
d_call: TRBD2
clone_size: NA
v_call: TRBV29-1
cdr3_aa: CSAELAGYANTGKLFF
cdr3_nt: TGCAGCGCAGAACTAGCGGGATACGCGAACACCGGGAAGCTGTTTTTT

j_call: TRBJ2-1
d_call: TRBD2
clone_size: NA
v_call: TRBV6-2/TRBV6-3
cdr3_aa: CASQRSSGRNEQFF
cdr3_nt: TGTGCCAGCCAGAGGTCTAGCGGGAGAAATGAACAGTTCTTC

j_call: TRBJ2-5
d_call: NA
clone_size: once
v_call: TRBV5-1
cdr3_aa: CASSLGGTNETQYF
cdr3_nt: TGCGCCAGCAGCTTGGGTGGGACAAACGAGACCCAGTACTTC

j_call: TRBJ2-1
d_call: NA
clone_size: NA
v_call: TRBV5-6
cdr3_aa: CASGSRSRTTNEQFF
cdr3_nt: TGTGCCAGCGGCTCCCGGAGCAGGACGACCAATGAGCAGTTCTTC

j_call: TRBJ2-7
d_call: NA
clone_size: NA
v_call: TRBV6-6
cdr3_aa: CPSSYSTTWDEQYF
cdr3_nt: TGTCCCAGCAGTTACTCCACCACATGGGACGAGCAGTACTTC

j_call: TRBJ2-7
d_call: NA
clone_size: NA
v_call: TRBV7-9
cdr3_aa: CASSLTQGPYGQYF
cdr3_nt: TGTGCCAGCAGCTTAACACAGGGACCCTACGGGCAGTACTTC

j_call: TRBJ2-3
d_call: TRBD1
clone_size: many
v_call: TRBV24-1
cdr3_aa: CATSDDRGRTDTQYF
cdr3_nt: TGTGCCACCAGTGATGACAGGGGGCGAACAGATACGCAGTATTTT

j_call: TRBJ2-1
d_call: NA
clone_size: many
v_call: TRBV21-1
cdr3_aa: CATQRGLNEQFF
cdr3_nt: TGTGCCACCCAGCGGGGCCTCAATGAGCAGTTCTTC

j_call: TRBJ2-1
d_call: TRBD2
clone_size: few
v_call: TRBV28
cdr3_aa: CASMGLAGGVDEQFF
cdr3_nt: TGTGCCAGCATGGGACTAGCGGGAGGGGTCGATGAGCAGTTCTTC

j_call: TRBJ2-7
d_call: NA
clone_size: once
v_call: TRBV11-2
cdr3_aa: CTSSRQGTYEEYF
cdr3_nt: TGTACCAGCAGTCGACAAGGGACATACGAGGAGTACTTC

j_call: TRBJ2-1
d_call: NA
clone_size: many
v_call: TRBV21-1
cdr3_aa: CASTGTSPPPDNEQFF
cdr3_nt: TGTGCCAGCACGGGGACTAGTCCACCCCCGGACAATGAGCAGTTCTTC

j_call: TRBJ2-5
d_call: TRBD1
clone_size: NA
v_call: TRBV29-1
cdr3_aa: CSVEGPTGDLETQYF
cdr3_nt: TGCAGTGTTGAAGGCCCAACAGGGGACCTAGAGACCCAGTACTTC

j_call: TRBJ2-1
d_call: NA
clone_size: NA
v_call: TRBV11-3
cdr3_aa: CASGKSVGEKDNEHFF
cdr3_nt: TGTGCCAGCGGGAAGAGCGTTGGCGAAAAGGACAATGAGCATTTCTTC

j_call: TRBJ2-1
d_call: NA
clone_size: NA
v_call: TRBV6-5
cdr3_aa: CASSTGGLYNGQLF
cdr3_nt: TGTGCCAGCAGTACGGGTGGGCTATACAATGGGCAGCTCTTC

j_call: TRBJ2-7
d_call: NA
clone_size: NA
v_call: TRBV20-1
cdr3_aa: CSARARDKGYEQYF
cdr3_nt: TGCAGTGCTAGAGCAAGGGACAAGGGATACGAGCAGTACTTC

j_call: TRBJ2-2
d_call: NA
clone_size: NA
v_call: TRBV5-8
cdr3_aa: CASSLRGHSTGELLF
cdr3_nt: TGTGCCAGCAGCTTGAGGGGACACAGCACGGGGGAGCTCCTTTTT

j_call: TRBJ2-1
d_call: NA
clone_size: many
v_call: TRBV7-8
cdr3_aa: CASSSGRSTYNEQFF
cdr3_nt: TGTGCCAGCAGCTCGGGACGGTCCACCTACAATGAGCAGTTCTTC

j_call: TRBJ2-7
d_call: NA
clone_size: NA
v_call: TRBV7-9
cdr3_aa: CASSRPLGVRGGEQYF
cdr3_nt: TGTGCCAGCAGCCGACCTCTTGGTGTCAGGGGTGGCGAGCAGTACTTC

j_call: TRBJ2-1
d_call: TRBD2
clone_size: NA
v_call: TRBV4-2
cdr3_aa: CASSPLVAGGLGYGQFF
cdr3_nt: TGTGCCAGCAGTCCCCTGGTAGCGGGAGGCCTGGGCTACGGGCAGTTCTTC

j_call: TRBJ2-1
d_call: TRBD2
clone_size: few
v_call: TRBV28
cdr3_aa: CASSSGGLAGGQFLFF
cdr3_nt: TGTGCCAGCAGTTCGGGGGGACTAGCGGGGGGGCAGTTTCTGTTCTTC